This T cell receptor (beta chain) emerged from a study of blood T cell repertoires in COVID-19. Study details: Material from acute and convalescent COVID-19 was sourced from the United States, Italy and Spain. From T cells, B-cell-depleted T cells, or PBMCs came the material, which was cDNA or gDNA.

Per the original data handling: Estimation of nucleated cell counts relied on the amplification of reference gene primers. TCRdb's table, derived via immunoSEQ multiplex PCR, lists solely in-frame clones and lacks some. Clonal size and the V and J genes are those of that table, whereas D and trimming came from the DNA. Of approximately 43,000 clones in the sample, roughly four fifths were seen once. V was pared by 5 bases and J by 0 bases, with 7 bases of the junction left unmatched. Per the germline V gene, CDR1 is LGHNA and CDR2 is YNFKEQ. The CDR3 length is 16 residues. The chain links TRBV4-2 to TRBJ2-7, with 10 positions matching TRBD2. The source of this sequence is a man between 40 and 49 years old with active or convalescent COVID-19. Input material: peripheral blood. In DNA, the CDR3 is TGTGCCAGCAGCTTACCTCTAGCGGGGGTCTCCTACGAGCAGTACTTC. Its translation is CASSLPLAGVSYEQYF.